This entry lists 6 T cell receptor beta chains sequenced from one sample in a study of CD8 T cells in Susac syndrome. RNA, at roughly 0.5 to 1 ug, was reverse transcribed with random hexamers. TCRdb re-called the immunoSEQ multiplex PCR reads through MiXCR, storing one row per CDR3 protein. The sample holds about 83,000 distinct CDR3 sequences, approximately 96% seen once. Sequencing was performed on CD8+ T cells from PBMCs. These receptors came from a human donor with Susac syndrome.

This chain joins TRBV14 and TRBJ2-1; 8 bases match TRBD2. This CDR3 has 15 amino acids. Losses at the gene ends were 1 base for V and 7 bases for J; bases not matched to a gene: 6. In germline, CDR1 is SGHDN, CDR2 FVKESK. In nucleotides, the CDR3 is TGTGCCAGCAGCCAAGCAAGCGGGAGTGGGAATGAGCAGTTCTTC. Translating it yields CASSQASGSGNEQFF. The full variable domain, in which reference TRBV14 and TRBJ2-1 provide the parts outside the CDR3, is EAGVTQFPSHSVIEKGQTVTLRCDPISGHDNLYWYRRVMGKEIKFLLHFVKESKQDESGMPNNRFLAERTGGTYSTLKVQPAELEDSGVYFCASSQASGSGNEQFFGPGTRLTVL.

The chain employs TRBV29-1 and TRBJ1-2, with a tentative D call TRBD1 (5 bases). This CDR3 has 17 residues. V lost 6 bases to trimming and J lost 5 bases, with 28 bases between them. Germline V gene sequence: CDR1 SQVTM, CDR2 ANQGSEA. The CDR3 bases are TGCAGCGTCCTCCTCGGGCATCTACAGGCGGATGGGTATGGCTACACCTTC. It translates to CSVLLGHLQADGYGYTF.

V usage is TRBV15 and J usage is TRBJ1-5; maybe TRBD1 (6 bases). The CDR3 extends over 15 amino acids. Germline V gene data show CDR1 as LNHNV and CDR2 as YYDKDF (reference sequence). V was cut by 8 bases and J by 0 bases, with 14 bases left in between. CDR3 region: CATRDKGDSNQPQHF. In DNA, the CDR3 is TGTGCCACCCGGGACAAGGGAGATAGCAATCAGCCCCAGCATTTT.

V and J are TRBV6-5 and TRBJ2-5; 8 nucleotides align to TRBD2. After removal of 4 bases from V and 4 bases from J, the junction contained 11 bases not matched to a gene. This CDR3 is 16 amino acids long. Germline CDR1 reads MNHEY; CDR2 reads SVGAGI. CDR3 amino acids: CASSSPPGGPGETQYF. The DNA of the CDR3 is TGTGCCAGCAGTTCTCCTCCGGGGGGGCCTGGAGAGACCCAGTACTTC.

The chain employs TRBV12-5 and TRBJ2-1, with TRBD1 as a possible D gene (6 bases). The CDR3 has 13 amino acids. Looked up from germline, CDR1 is LGHNT and CDR2 is FRNRAP. V was clipped by 6 bases and J by 2 bases, with 8 bases between them. Written as DNA, the CDR3 is TGTGCTAGTGGGACAGGAACCTACAATGAGCAGTTCTTC. It specifies CASGTGTYNEQFF.

This rearrangement joins TRBV29-1 to TRBJ2-5; D perhaps matches TRBD2 (6 bases). CDR1 SQVTM and CDR2 ANQGSEA come from the germline V gene. The ends were cut back, 5 bases at V and 5 bases at J, with 21 bases in the middle. This CDR3 contains 15 residues. The CDR3 region is CSVSSVLGGWETQYF. Written as DNA, the CDR3 is TGCAGCGTTTCTAGCGTCTTGGGGGGTTGGGAGACCCAGTACTTC. Full variable domain (rest looked up from reference TRBV29-1 and TRBJ2-5): SAVISQKPSRDICQRGTSLTIQCQVDSQVTMMFWYRQQPGQSLTLIATANQGSEATYESGFVIDKFPISRPNLTFSTLTVSNMSPEDSSIYLCSVSSVLGGWETQYFGPGTRLLVL.